This T cell receptor beta chain was sequenced during a study of blood T cells in healthy people across ages. Across the whole study: Template-switching capture recovered about one barcoded beta molecule per two T cells.

The CDR3 is made up of 16 amino acids. Per germline, CDR1 SEHNR and CDR2 FQNEAQ (reference sequence). Sample-barcoded 5' priming and a J-beta primer mix drove a second PCR of 7 to 11 cycles. TCRdb passed the 5' RACE reads through MiXCR, listing each CDR3 protein once. The repertoire holds over 600,000 distinct CDR3 sequences, with roughly 43% as singletons. Of note for this clonotype: A junction boundary mismatches the germline segment, possibly from a read error.

Donation came from healthy Caucasian individuals in Russia who were aged 6 to 90. Each sample yielded at least 6 million isolated PBMCs. The specimen sequenced was blood. The TCR originated in a man older than 75 in good health. J is TRBJ2-3 and V is TRBV7-9, with D perhaps matching TRBD2 (5 bases). The CDR3 sequence is CASSLIPGSAGDAQYF. The CDR3 DNA reads TGTGCCAGCAGCTTAATCCCGGGATCCGCCGGAGATGCGCAGTATTTT.